This T cell receptor (beta chain) originates from a study of cytomegalovirus exposure and HLA in healthy donors (dated by TCRdb to the late 2010s). In terms of the full investigation: An earlier analysis of some 600 of the donors reported around 280 Gb of sequence data and roughly 120 million unique TCR beta sequences obtained from about 179 million T cells. About 330 gigabases of sequencing data and around 90 million unique TCR sequences made up an early release that covered 500 to 650 HLA-typed donors. Among the roughly 390 genotyped donors, around 81% belonged to the genetic ancestry cluster associated with self-reported Caucasian donors. The study was designed to test whether signatures of past pathogen exposure could be identified by cataloging public T cell receptors. Using immunosequencing, the study profiled T cell repertoires from about 610 subjects and related those repertoires to cytomegalovirus serostatus. In addition to the first cohort of 650 to 800 subjects, a separate validation cohort of 130 or so different subjects was used. To predict cytomegalovirus infection status, the study brought together high-throughput TCR immunosequencing, statistical association of individual TCRs with disease status, and machine learning. In a later analysis, previously published TCR beta repertoires from 600 to 850 donors were re-analyzed and high-resolution HLA genotyping was added so that TCR occurrence patterns could be studied. In the later analysis, no new phenotypic data were used to find candidate immune exposures; instead, reliance was placed on TCR beta sequences and their occurrence across donors. To decide whether each TCR beta V gene segment behaved as functional or pseudogenic, an earlier analysis of approximately 590 of the donors relied on high-throughput TCR beta sequencing. Donor age, sex, ethnicity and CMV serostatus were compiled together with the repertoire data. In a later genetic analysis, genome-wide SNP genotypes for about 55% of the roughly 700 donors were used, and that subset was treated as a discovery cohort. Every repertoire in the discovery cohort had been generated on one and the same sequencing platform. Both class I and class II loci were covered by HLA typing, at four-digit resolution. Typing coverage differed by locus: A, B, C, DRB1 and DQB1 were typed in about 620-640 donors, DQA1 in 500 to 550, DPA1 in some 610, and DPB1 in 400 to 490. Because of strong linkage in the cohort, roughly 5 DR-DQ haplotypes were treated as single units for association and clustering. Among some 410 genotyped donors of the cohort, an average of roughly 230,000 unique TCR beta nucleotide sequences was sequenced per donor, of which roughly 18% were non-productive.

On this clone itself: Its antigen has not been determined. No base quality information exists; no much larger clone differs at one position.

CDR1 and CDR2 are read off the germline V gene (reference sequence) as WNHNN and SYGVQD. Trimming at the junction amounts to 3 bases on V and 9 bases on J, and the germline ends lie 9 bases apart. The CDR3 runs 11 residues from the cysteine to the phenylalanine. Only CDR3 DNA remains: 33 bases, in frame from the first base. The cohort comprised fewer than 700 healthy bone marrow donors. All cohort members were sampled while nominally healthy, although unrecorded immune exposures were likely present. The donor was CMV seronegative and was included in the group of over 300 seronegative cohort members. Every donor gave a peripheral blood sample, and the peripheral blood mononuclear cells from that sample were used for TCR beta sequencing. The Qiagen DNeasy Blood Extraction Kit was used to extract genomic DNA from the blood cell samples. The library relied on the immunoSEQ multiplex PCR assay. For the multiplex PCR, a mixture combining 60 forward primers for TCR Vbeta segments and 13 reverse primers for TCR Jbeta segments was used. Amplification of the CDR3 region of rearranged TCR beta genes was performed with a multiplex PCR assay on genomic DNA. The amplified TCR beta libraries were sequenced on the Illumina HiSeq System as 87-base-pair reads. Per the authors' processing: In a later analysis, tens of millions of unique TCR beta chains were counted across the 500 to 850 repertoires, and around 10 million of these chains were shared by at least two donors. Raw reads were error-corrected and collapsed into unique sequences by a nearest-neighbor algorithm in which closely related sequences were merged to remove PCR and sequencing errors. To assign V, D and J gene segments, CDR3 sequences were aligned to IMGT reference sequences. For a sequence to be retained, a match of at least six nucleotides to both a V gene segment and a J gene segment was required. Rearrangements were called productive when the CDR3 lacked stop codons and stayed in frame with V and J; all others were non-productive. CDR3 was defined by IMGT convention, running from the second conserved V-encoded cysteine to the conserved J-encoded phenylalanine. The earlier analysis of 587 of the donors excluded sequences that lacked an unambiguous match to a single V gene segment. An earlier analysis of under 750 of the donors called V segments functional above 56.7% productive rearrangements and segregating when the between-donor standard deviation exceeded 5%. A statistical classification framework was built to diagnose cytomegalovirus status from the catalog of TCR beta chain sequences. V and J gene assignment, in a later analysis, came from comparing TCR nucleotide sequences with IMGT/GENE-DB human TR gene sequences. In a later analysis, CDR3 sequences and most-parsimonious VDJ recombination scenarios were assigned using the TCRdist pipeline. In a later analysis, each TCR beta chain was defined by its CDR3 amino acid sequence together with its V-gene family, and reads without a unique V-gene family were excluded. As a way to deal with suspected cross-contamination and a sequencing artifact, a later analysis dropped under 600 nucleotide sequences that were highly shared and had low generation probability. In a later analysis, a clonal expansion index was calculated for each public chain from normalized within-repertoire ranks of inferred template counts. In a later analysis, generation probabilities were computed with a VDJ recombination model fitted to out-of-frame rearrangements, and the resulting probabilities were checked against IGoR. A later analysis scored TCR-TCR, TCR-HLA and TCR-CMV co-occurrence with hypergeometric tests, applying a repertoire-size bias correction to TCR pairs. False discovery rates were estimated in a later analysis by permuting HLA or CMV assignments 20 times. In a later analysis, co-occurring TCRs were grouped using DBSCAN, and TCRdist sequence similarity was added for clustering within HLA-allele-positive subsets. Repertoires with fewer than 30,000 or more than 120,000 public chains were left out of co-occurrence clustering, as were four to six repertoires with anomalous nucleotide sharing. TCRdb took this table from immuneACCESS and kept in-frame rearrangements with V and J called. Such tables lack part of the clones; where checked against another copy, unresolved V genes explain under half of the gap, and the rest is unexplained. V and J calls plus clone size are reproduced from that table; the DNA served to infer D and trimming. The sample table records 95,000 to 150,000 clones; around 80% of these occur just once. The ten largest clones take up approximately 1.1% of the sample.

Summary of the overall study and its limitations: For the cohort, immune exposure information was limited to CMV serostatus. Three of the identified cytomegalovirus-associated TCR beta chains were confirmed in vitro to be specific for cytomegalovirus antigens. Specific HLA alleles were associated with 16,951 TCR beta sequences at a false discovery rate of 0.05 in a later analysis. Presence/absence analyses assumed roughly uniform sequencing depth across donors, an assumption that may not hold. Most CMV-associated TCR beta chains appeared to be HLA-restricted in a later analysis, and the HLA associations seemed to be driven largely by CMV exposure. Correlated functional status among segregating V segments might reflect linkage disequilibrium, but an unknown experimental factor could not be ruled out. The authors suggested that the approach could potentially be generalized to other disease states and immunological phenotypes. Several of the top co-occurrence clusters appeared to be linked to parvovirus B19, influenza, CMV and Epstein-Barr virus, according to a later analysis. A group of highly shared sequence variants was considered likely to be a technical artifact of the sequencing pipeline. According to a later genetic analysis, donors in an Asian-associated ancestry cluster had fewer N-insertions in productive TCRs than the approximately 670-donor mean. Assigning TCR associations to individual alleles was difficult when HLA alleles, especially DR and DQ, strongly co-occurred. The classifier was reported to diagnose cytomegalovirus status with high specificity and sensitivity in both the original cohort and the validation cohort. An association between a missense DCLRE1C variant and V-gene and J-gene trimming of TCR beta chains was found in a later genetic analysis and replicated in an independent cohort. Compared with equally common non-associated chains, HLA-associated TCR beta chains in a later analysis were more clonally expanded and had lower generation probabilities. HLA typing was unavailable for some donors at each locus, so association tests used only the typed subset. A further reported finding was that TCR beta sequences accurately predicted the HLA-A and HLA-B alleles for most subjects in the first cohort. In a later analysis, the rate of TCR association differed among HLA loci, with DRB1 alleles having the most associated TCRs and HLA-C alleles having the fewest. The study listed 164 TCR beta chains as associated with cytomegalovirus. Because counts were too low, some 17 rarely observed V segments, including chromosome 9 orphons, were excluded from the earlier analysis of several hundred of the donors. Only TCR beta chains were sequenced in this cohort, and the absence of alpha or paired-chain data limited detectable features. Because the 87-base-pair reads could not distinguish some IMGT-functional V segments, including TRBV6-2 and TRBV6-3, those segments were excluded. In an earlier analysis of several hundred of the donors, most TCR beta V segments were observed in productive rearrangements about 87% or about 30% of the time, broadly matching IMGT annotations. Across donors, most TCR sequences were observed very rarely, whereas some public TCRs were present in many individuals.

The chain uses TRBV10-1 and TRBJ2-7; matching of 5 bases hints at TRBD2 as the D gene. The sample consisted of PBMCs. The TCR was taken from a woman in her twenties or thirties in good health and CMV-seronegative. The CDR3 reads CASSEADRQYF. The DNA sequence follows: TGCGCCAGCAGTGAAGCGGACCGGCAGTACTTC.